What follows are 3 T cell receptor beta chains derived from one specimen sequenced in a study of Graves' ophthalmopathy and Graves' hyperthyroidism. RNA transcripts were the template, and TCR beta CDR3 regions were amplified from them. The library came from an HTBI-primed first-round RT-PCR and a second-round multiplex PCR. TCRdb passed the multiplex PCR reads through MiXCR, listing each CDR3 protein once. In the table there are 300,000 to 400,000 distinct CDR3 sequences, 15% to 20% of which are singletons. Sample: peripheral blood. The source of these receptors is an adult man with Graves' ophthalmopathy.

This clonotype came up many times. This chain uses TRBV29-1 with TRBJ1-2; D gene ambiguous. The CDR3 is 11 amino acids. V lost 2 bases to trimming and J lost 8 bases, with 9 bases between them. Germline CDR1 SQVTM, CDR2 ANQGSEA. CDR3 sequence: CSVERELGYTF. The CDR3 nucleotides are TGCAGCGTTGAACGGGAGCTCGGCTACACCTTC.

The table lists this clonotype with a few counts. Being one base from a much bigger clone, this may be a read error. The chain couples TRBV12-3 or TRBV12-4 to TRBJ2-2; D is possibly TRBD2 (5 bases). The CDR3 runs 11 residues. CDR3 nucleotide sequence: TGTGCCAGCATCGGAGCCGGGGAGCCGTTTTTT. This codes for CASIGAGEPFF.

The table lists this clonotype with many counts. The gene calls are TRBV2 and TRBJ1-6; possibly TRBD1 for D (6 bases). This CDR3 contains 14 residues. Germline values: CDR1 SNHLY, CDR2 FYNNEI. Trimming took off 6 bases at V and 13 bases at J, with 19 bases between the two ends. This CDR3 reads CASRARTDPSPLHF. The CDR3 DNA reads TGTGCCAGCAGAGCGCGGACAGACCCGTCGCCCCTCCACTTT. Full variable domain (rest looked up from reference TRBV2 and TRBJ1-6): EPEVTQTPSHQVTQMGQEVILRCVPISNHLYFYWYRQILGQKVEFLVSFYNNEISEKSEIFDDQFSVERPDGSNFTLKIRSTKLEDSAMYFCASRARTDPSPLHFGNGTRLTVT.